The 9 T cell receptor beta chains below all came from one sample that was sequenced in a study of blood T cell repertoires in COVID-19. This table comes from immunoSEQ multiplex PCR, and its TCRdb copy is limited to in-frame clones, with some not included. The sample contains roughly 80,000 clones, roughly 80% of which appear only once. The sequenced material came from peripheral blood. These receptors came from a human donor in a cohort sampled during active COVID-19.

The CDR3 region has the DNA TGCGCCAGCAGCCGTCAGGGGGCTCGGGATGAGCAGTTCTTC. This gives the protein CASSRQGARDEQFF. The V call is TRBV5-1, the J call TRBJ2-1, with 8 bases that match TRBD1. The V segment lost 4 bases and the J segment 8 bases; nucleotides outside the gene matches: 8. Germline CDR1 is SGHRS and CDR2 is YFSETQ. CDR3 length equals 14 residues. Using reference TRBV5-1 and TRBJ2-1 for the parts outside the CDR3, the full variable domain is KAGVTQTPRYLIKTRGQQVTLSCSPISGHRSVSWYQQTPGQGLQFLFEYFSETQRNKGNFPGRFSGRQFSNSRSEMNVSTLELGDSALYLCASSRQGARDEQFFGPGTRLTVL.

The rearrangement uses TRBV7-3 and TRBJ1-1, with a weak D call TRBD1 (5 bases). This CDR3 is built from 15 residues. The germline V gene has CDR1 SGHTA and CDR2 FQGTGA. V was cut by 2 bases and J by 3 bases, with 13 bases left in between. The CDR3, as DNA: TGTGCCAGCAGCTTAGGGTTGGCGGGGGACACTGAAGCTTTCTTT. This encodes CASSLGLAGDTEAFF.

This clone was found a few times. The chain uses TRBV3-1 (or the pseudogene TRBV3-2) and TRBJ2-5, with TRBD2 matching 8 bases. The CDR3 totals 15 residues. Germline assignment: CDR1 LGHDT and CDR2 YNNKEL (reference sequence). V was clipped by 5 bases and J by 1 base; unmatched bases: 6. The CDR3 spells CASSRSGGPQETQYF. The CDR3 coding sequence is TGTGCCAGCAGCAGAAGCGGGGGCCCCCAAGAGACCCAGTACTTC.

This chain joins TRBV30 and TRBJ2-5; D possibly corresponds to TRBD1 (5 bases). The V end was cut by 1 base, the J end by 3 bases, with 21 bases between. This CDR3 spans 17 amino acids. CDR1 is GTSNPN, CDR2 SVGIG, per germline (reference sequence). The CDR3, as DNA: TGTGCCTGGAGTGAACCGATCCTAAGACAGCAAGAAGAGACCCAGTACTTC. It translates to CAWSEPILRQQEETQYF.

The rearrangement joins TRBV5-1 to TRBJ2-2, with 7 bases that match TRBD1. CDR1 is SGHRS and CDR2 is YFSETQ in the germline V gene. The CDR3 has 15 amino acids. With V trimmed by 4 bases and J by 3 bases, 6 bases remained unmatched. The CDR3 region is CASSDTGADTGELFF. In nucleotides, the CDR3 is TGCGCCAGCAGCGATACAGGGGCCGACACCGGGGAGCTGTTTTTT.

The count of this clone is one. CDR3 sequence: CASSQEAGTGIRTDTQYF. DNA of the CDR3: TGTGCCAGCAGCCAAGAAGCCGGAACCGGGATCCGCACAGATACGCAGTATTTT. The chain combines TRBV3-1 (or the pseudogene TRBV3-2) with TRBJ2-3, with TRBD2 as a possible D gene (5 bases). CDR3 length equals 18 residues. Germline CDR1 reads LGHDT; CDR2 reads YNNKEL (reference sequence). The V end was cut by 0 bases, the J end by 1 base, with 17 bases between.

The genes are TRBV5-1 and TRBJ2-3; D call uncertain. Germline V gene data show CDR1 as SGHRS and CDR2 as YFSETQ. CDR3 length equals 15 residues. V was clipped by 0 bases and J by 6 bases, with 14 bases between them. DNA for the CDR3: TGCGCCAGCAGCTTGGGGGCCACTTCGATGGATACGCAGTATTTT. Its translation: CASSLGATSMDTQYF.

The DNA of the CDR3 is TGTGCCAGCAGCCAAGAGCGGGTAACCGGGGAGCTGTTTTTT. Residues: CASSQERVTGELFF. The chain recombines TRBV7-3 with TRBJ2-2, with D possibly being TRBD2 (6 bases). Per germline, CDR1 SGHTA and CDR2 FQGTGA. V was trimmed by 5 bases and J by 5 bases, leaving 12 bases between them. The length of the CDR3 is 14 residues.

The chain uses TRBV30 and TRBJ1-2; 9 bases agree with TRBD1. Germline lookup yields CDR1 GTSNPN and CDR2 SVGIG (reference sequence). There are 13 residues in the CDR3. J lost 2 bases, V lost 8 bases, and 6 bases had no gene match. The CDR3 sequence: CAGNRGRNYGYTF. The CDR3 DNA reads as TGTGCCGGTAACAGGGGGCGCAACTATGGCTACACCTTC.